These T cell receptor beta chains were read from a single sample in a study of blood T cell repertoires in COVID-19. Here immunoSEQ multiplex PCR was the method, and the copy in TCRdb shows in-frame clones only, minus some. The table records about 250,000 clones, around 90% of them present only once. The specimen sequenced was peripheral blood. The source is a woman aged 60-75 years with COVID-19, enrolled during active disease. CDR3s include the opening cysteine and the closing phenylalanine or tryptophan. The D gene is left open where the match is weak.

CDR3 length	V gene	J gene	D gene	CDR3 DNA	CDR3 protein
14	TRBV7-9	TRBJ2-5	.	TGTGCCAGCAGCCCCGGGGGTTTAGGGGAGACCCAGTACTTC	CASSPGGLGETQYF
15	TRBV3-1/TRBV3-2	TRBJ2-3	TRBD1	TGTGCCAGCAGCTGGCGACAGGGTAGCACAGATACGCAGTATTTT	CASSWRQGSTDTQYF
15	TRBV9	TRBJ1-3	.	TGTGCCAGCAGCGTAGGGAGCGGCTCTGGAAACACCATATATTTT	CASSVGSGSGNTIYF
16	TRBV7-3	TRBJ2-7	TRBD2	TGTGCCAGCAGCGCAAAAGGCGGGGGGCTTGGAGGTGAGCAGTACTTC	CASSAKGGGLGGEQYF
14	TRBV6-6	TRBJ1-1	.	TGTGCCAGCAGTTACGCCGAGGGACTCACTGAAGCTTTCTTT	CASSYAEGLTEAFF
13	TRBV29-1	TRBJ2-7	.	TGCAGCGTTGCCCTAATCCCTCCCTACGAGCAGTACTTC	CSVALIPPYEQYF
15	TRBV4-1	TRBJ2-7	TRBD1	TGCGCCCGCAGCCAACTCGGGACAGGGAGCCACGAGCAGTACTTC	CARSQLGTGSHEQYF
12	TRBV7-9	TRBJ1-1	.	TGTGCCAGCAGCTTCCCCGACACTGAAGCTTTCTTT	CASSFPDTEAFF
16	TRBV4-3	TRBJ2-1	.	TGCGCCAGCAGCCCCAGACACACACTCTCCTACAATGAGCAGTTCTTC	CASSPRHTLSYNEQFF
17	TRBV6-2/TRBV6-3	TRBJ1-4	.	TGTGCCAGCAGTTACAGCTTCCAGGAATCGACTAATGAAAAACTGTTTTTT	CASSYSFQESTNEKLFF
15	TRBV7-2	TRBJ1-2	.	TGTGCCAGCAGTTCCAGGGATTGGGTCTCCCATGGCTACACCTTC	CASSSRDWVSHGYTF
13	TRBV30	TRBJ1-2	.	TGTGCCTGGCTGCTTTTAGGGGCGGCTGGCTACACCTTC	CAWLLLGAAGYTF
16	TRBV21-1	TRBJ2-5	.	TGTGCCAGCAGCAGCCCAGGACAGGGTGGAAAAGAGACCCAGTACTTC	CASSSPGQGGKETQYF
18	TRBV4-1	TRBJ1-1	.	TGCGCCAGCAGCCAAGCAGCGGGTTACGGGACTTTGAACACTGAAGCTTTCTTT	CASSQAAGYGTLNTEAFF
17	TRBV4-3	TRBJ1-2	TRBD1	TGCGCCAGCAGCCAAGATCGATGGACAGGGGGCAGCTATGGCTACACCTTC	CASSQDRWTGGSYGYTF
14	TRBV6-2/TRBV6-3	TRBJ2-1	.	TGTGCCAGCAGTGCCCCTGCCCGGTACAATGAGCAGTTCTTC	CASSAPARYNEQFF
14	TRBV5-8	TRBJ2-2	.	TGTGCCAGCAGCTGGGACACGAACACCGGGGAGCTGTTTTTT	CASSWDTNTGELFF
15	TRBV7-2	TRBJ2-5	.	TGTGCCAGCAGCTCCCCCGCGCTAACCCAAGAGACCCAGTACTTC	CASSSPALTQETQYF
14	TRBV6-5	TRBJ2-3	TRBD2	TGTGCCAGCAGGGCTAGCGGTACCACAGATACGCAGTATTTT	CASRASGTTDTQYF
20	TRBV29-1	TRBJ2-3	TRBD2	TGCAGCGTTGAAGAGCCCGATCCAGCGGTTCAGCGGGGGACTACAGATACGCAGTATTTT	CSVEEPDPAVQRGTTDTQYF
15	TRBV10-3	TRBJ1-2	TRBD1	TGTGCCATCTCTCCCGAAGGGGGACAGGTCAATGGCTACACCTTC	CAISPEGGQVNGYTF
15	TRBV5-4	TRBJ2-7	.	TGTGCCAGCAGCCCCCGGTCAGGTTCAACCTACGAGCAGTACTTC	CASSPRSGSTYEQYF
15	TRBV11-3	TRBJ2-2	.	TGTGCCAGCAGCATTAGCGGACTGAACACCGGGGAGCTGTTTTTT	CASSISGLNTGELFF
16	TRBV7-2	TRBJ1-5	.	TGTGCCAGCAGCTTATCTCCGACAGGTGGTCCTCAGCCCCAGCATTTT	CASSLSPTGGPQPQHF
14	TRBV4-3	TRBJ1-2	.	TGCGCCAGCAGCCAAGTCCCCAGGGGTTATGGCTACACCTTC	CASSQVPRGYGYTF
13	TRBV2	TRBJ1-5	TRBD1	TGTGCCAGCAGTGCAGGGGGCTGGCAGCCCCAGCATTTT	CASSAGGWQPQHF
11	TRBV6-5	TRBJ1-1	TRBD1	TGTGCCAGCAGGCGGACAGGTGAAGCTTTCTTT	CASRRTGEAFF
14	TRBV4-2	TRBJ1-2	.	TGTGCCAGCAGCCAAGATAACGGTCCTTATGGCTACACCTTC	CASSQDNGPYGYTF
15	TRBV6-6	TRBJ2-3	TRBD1	TGTGCCAGCAGTTACGGGACAGGGATCACAGATACGCAGTATTTT	CASSYGTGITDTQYF
15	TRBV27	TRBJ1-5	TRBD1	TGTGCCAGCAGCAGACAGGGGGCCATGAATCAGCCCCAGCATTTT	CASSRQGAMNQPQHF
15	TRBV7-2	TRBJ2-2	.	TGTGCCAGCAGTCCGCTAGCGAGGAACACCGGGGAGCTGTTTTTT	CASSPLARNTGELFF
16	TRBV7-9	TRBJ2-3	TRBD2	TGTGCCAGCATCCTCGGACTAGCGCTGAGCACAGATACGCAGTATTTT	CASILGLALSTDTQYF
14	TRBV5-1	TRBJ1-2	TRBD1	TGCGCCAGCAGCTTGGGACAGGGCCCCTATGGCTACACCTTC	CASSLGQGPYGYTF
14	TRBV7-2	TRBJ2-1	.	TGTGCCAGCAGGGAAAAACTGGGGGGGGCTGAGCAGTTCTTC	CASREKLGGAEQFF
16	TRBV24-1	TRBJ2-1	.	TGTGCCACCAGTGATTCCGGTAAACCCGGCTACAATGAGCAGTTCTTC	CATSDSGKPGYNEQFF
15	TRBV5-1	TRBJ1-6	.	TGCGCCAGCAGCCCACTGGGAGGTTTGGATTCACCCCTCCACTTT	CASSPLGGLDSPLHF
18	TRBV7-2	TRBJ2-3	TRBD2	TGTGCCAGCAGCTTAGGACTAGCGGGGGGTGATGGCACAGATACGCAGTATTTT	CASSLGLAGGDGTDTQYF
13	TRBV18	TRBJ2-7	TRBD1	TGTGCCAGCTCACACAGGGGCTCCTACGAGCAGTACTTC	CASSHRGSYEQYF
13	TRBV20-1	TRBJ1-5	.	TGCAGTGCTAGTTCAGGGGTCAATCAGCCCCAGCATTTT	CSASSGVNQPQHF
15	TRBV15	TRBJ2-3	TRBD2	TGTGCCACCAGCATAGAATTGACTAGCTCGGATACGCAGTATTTT	CATSIELTSSDTQYF
13	TRBV5-6	TRBJ1-5	.	TGTGCCAGCAGCTTGGGCGCGGGTCAGCCCCAGCATTTT	CASSLGAGQPQHF
14	TRBV19	TRBJ1-4	.	TGTGCCAGTAGTATGGCAAACGCAGGCGAAAAACTGTTTTTT	CASSMANAGEKLFF
13	TRBV19	TRBJ2-5	.	TGTGCCAGTAGTATTGGGGCAGAAGAGACCCAGTACTTC	CASSIGAEETQYF
13	TRBV7-9	TRBJ2-1	TRBD2	TGTGCCAGCAGCCCGCAAGCTGGACTAGGACAGTTCTTC	CASSPQAGLGQFF
17	TRBV7-9	TRBJ2-1	.	TGTGCCAGCAGCTGGGTTTTTGAGGGCGGACTCTACAATGAGCAGTTCTTC	CASSWVFEGGLYNEQFF
14	TRBV21-1	TRBJ2-7	.	TGTGCCAGCAGCAAAAAAACCTACAGTTACGAGCAGTACTTC	CASSKKTYSYEQYF
14	TRBV11-3	TRBJ2-3	TRBD2	TGTGCCAGCAGCGAGCGGGGGGGGTCGGATACGCAGTATTTT	CASSERGGSDTQYF
14	TRBV7-2	TRBJ2-2	TRBD1	TGTGCCAGCACAGACAGGGTGAACACCGGGGAGCTGTTTTTT	CASTDRVNTGELFF
12	TRBV19	TRBJ1-1	TRBD1	TGTGCCAGTAGTGGTCCCAGGGGGCGGGCTTTCTTT	CASSGPRGRAFF
14	TRBV10-3	TRBJ2-1	TRBD2	TGTGCCATCAGTGCTGGACTAGCGGCCAATGAGCAGTTCTTC	CAISAGLAANEQFF
16	TRBV30	TRBJ2-1	TRBD2	TGTGCCTGGGTCATGGGGCGCGGGGGGGCCCACAATGAGCAGTTCTTC	CAWVMGRGGAHNEQFF
14	TRBV6-2/TRBV6-3	TRBJ2-1	.	TGTGCCAGCAGATACGGGTATGGAGGGTATGAGCAGTTCTTC	CASRYGYGGYEQFF
13	TRBV5-1	TRBJ1-2	.	TGCGCCAGCAGCCCGGGAGGAGGACCTGGCTACACCTTC	CASSPGGGPGYTF
16	TRBV3-1/TRBV3-2	TRBJ1-1	.	TGTGCCAGCAGCCAAGGCCTCCTTGCGGGGGACCCTGAAGCTTTCTTT	CASSQGLLAGDPEAFF
12	TRBV6-5	TRBJ1-2	TRBD1	TGTGGATCCTACAGGGGAAACTATGGCTACACCTTC	CGSYRGNYGYTF
12	TRBV19	TRBJ1-1	.	TGTGCCAGTGGTGGGTCTGACAACGAAGCTTTCTTT	CASGGSDNEAFF